The clone carrying this T cell receptor beta chain has only a few counts. Its antigen is unknown. One end of the junction is discordant with germline, which a read error may explain. This entry comes from a study of T-cell reconstitution after alpha-beta-depleted transplantation in children. Overall study findings and caveats: Recipient T cells and thymic progenitors that survived gave rise to the high TCRbeta diversity observed at day 60 in some patients. After transplant, at about two months, alpha-beta T cells were reportedly derived from several hundred expanded graft clones. The authors attributed T-cell counts and diversity one year after transplant mostly to newly produced T cells.

This sample's TCRbeta library carried unique molecular identifier barcodes. TCRdb re-analysed the PCR reads in MiXCR, keeping a single row per CDR3 protein. The data show under 300,000 distinct CDR3 sequences, under 14% seen once. This CDR3 spans 15 amino acids. Germline assignment: CDR1 SGHTA and CDR2 FQGNSA. This sequence originates from a male patient aged 2 to 9 who had a stem cell transplant for chronic granulomatous disease, so the T cells may come from the graft donor. Sequenced material: peripheral blood, taken 180 days after TCRalphabeta/CD19-depleted stem cell transplant. The chain carries TRBV7-2 and TRBJ2-5; D is tentatively TRBD1 or TRBD2 (5 bases each). The CDR3 DNA reads TGTGCCAGCAGCCCGGGACGGAACCTCCAAGAGACCCGGTACTTC. Translation gives CASSPGRNLQETRYF.